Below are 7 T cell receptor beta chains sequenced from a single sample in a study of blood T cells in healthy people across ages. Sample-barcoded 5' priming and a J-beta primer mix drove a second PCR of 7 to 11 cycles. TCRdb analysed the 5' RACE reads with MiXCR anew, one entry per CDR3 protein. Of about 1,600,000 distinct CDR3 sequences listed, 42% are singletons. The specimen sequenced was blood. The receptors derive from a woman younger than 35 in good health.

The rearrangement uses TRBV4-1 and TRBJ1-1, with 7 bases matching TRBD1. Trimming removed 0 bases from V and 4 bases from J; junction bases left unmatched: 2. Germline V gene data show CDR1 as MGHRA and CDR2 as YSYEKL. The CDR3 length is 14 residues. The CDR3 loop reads CASSQEGGPTEAFF. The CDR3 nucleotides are TGCGCCAGCAGCCAAGAAGGGGGCCCCACTGAAGCTTTCTTT.

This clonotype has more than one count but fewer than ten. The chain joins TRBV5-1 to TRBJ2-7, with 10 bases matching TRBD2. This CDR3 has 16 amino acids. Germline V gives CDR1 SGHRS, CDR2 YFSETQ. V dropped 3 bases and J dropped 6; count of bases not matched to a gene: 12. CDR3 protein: CASSSRTSGDLREQYF. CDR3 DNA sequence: TGCGCCAGCAGCTCTCGAACTAGCGGGGATTTACGCGAGCAGTACTTC. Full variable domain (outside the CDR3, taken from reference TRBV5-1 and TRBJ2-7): KAGVTQTPRYLIKTRGQQVTLSCSPISGHRSVSWYQQTPGQGLQFLFEYFSETQRNKGNFPGRFSGRQFSNSRSEMNVSTLELGDSALYLCASSSRTSGDLREQYFGPGTRLTVT.

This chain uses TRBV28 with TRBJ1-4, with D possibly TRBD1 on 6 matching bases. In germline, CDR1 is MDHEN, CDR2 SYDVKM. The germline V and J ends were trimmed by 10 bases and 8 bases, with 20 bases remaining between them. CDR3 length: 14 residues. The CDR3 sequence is CAISLQGRSEKLFF. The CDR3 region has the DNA TGTGCCATCTCACTACAGGGTCGATCCGAAAAACTGTTTTTT.

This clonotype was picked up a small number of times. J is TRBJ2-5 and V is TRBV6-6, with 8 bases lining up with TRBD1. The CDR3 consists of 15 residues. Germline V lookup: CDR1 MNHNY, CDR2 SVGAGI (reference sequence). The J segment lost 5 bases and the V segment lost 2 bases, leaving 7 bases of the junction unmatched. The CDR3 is CASSYPQGAGETQYF. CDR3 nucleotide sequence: TGTGCCAGCAGTTACCCCCAGGGGGCGGGGGAGACCCAGTACTTC.

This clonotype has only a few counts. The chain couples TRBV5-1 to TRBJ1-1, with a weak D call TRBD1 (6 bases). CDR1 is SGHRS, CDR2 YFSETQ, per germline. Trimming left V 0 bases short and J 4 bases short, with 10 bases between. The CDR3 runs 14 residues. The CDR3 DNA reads TGCGCCAGCAGCTTGGCAGGGGAGGGCACTGAAGCTTTCTTT. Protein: CASSLAGEGTEAFF.

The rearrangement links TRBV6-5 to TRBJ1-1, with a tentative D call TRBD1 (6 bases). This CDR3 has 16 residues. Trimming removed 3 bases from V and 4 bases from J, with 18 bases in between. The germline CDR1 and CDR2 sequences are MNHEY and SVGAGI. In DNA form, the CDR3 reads TGTGCCAGCAGTTATGTTCTGGGGGCAGGAGTCACTGAAGCTTTCTTT. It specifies CASSYVLGAGVTEAFF.

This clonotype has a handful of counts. CDR3 nucleotide sequence: TGTGCCAGCAGCGTAGTCCCAGGGGATAGCTCTGGGGCCAACGTCCTGACTTTC. This encodes CASSVVPGDSSGANVLTF. The chain uses TRBV9 and TRBJ2-6, with D maybe TRBD1 (6 bases). Trimming pared 0 bases from V and 0 bases from J, leaving 13 bases between. CDR1 and CDR2 (germline): SGDLS, YYNGEE. This CDR3 is built from 18 residues.